These 22 T cell receptor beta chains share one sample of origin, sequenced in a study of OX40 agonist ivuxolimab in advanced cancers. Library preparation was by the immunoSEQ multiplex PCR assay. In TCRdb, the immuneACCESS table is reduced to in-frame sequences with V and J assigned. These tables do not hold every clone; where another copy was compared, an unresolved V gene accounts for under half, and the others remain unexplained. This sample lists about 50,000 clones; 79% were detected once. The ten largest clones capture roughly 2% of the sample. Sequencing used CD4+ or CD8+ T cells sorted from blood, obtained in a trial of the OX40 agonist ivuxolimab. The receptors derive from an adult with an advanced solid tumor such as melanoma, head and neck, liver or kidney cancer.

This sequence joins TRBV28 and TRBJ2-1; the D gene could be TRBD1 or TRBD2 (5 bases each). The CDR3 consists of 17 residues. Per germline, CDR1 MDHEN and CDR2 SYDVKM. V gave up 5 bases and J gave up 5 bases, with 22 bases separating them. CDR3 in amino acids: CASSRATAGTRDNEQFF. CDR3 DNA sequence: TGTGCCAGCAGTCGTGCCACAGCCGGGACCCGAGACAATGAGCAGTTCTTC.

V and J are TRBV4-3 and TRBJ2-7; 12 bases match TRBD2. Germline CDR1 LGHNA, CDR2 YSLEER. The ends lost 4 bases at V and 3 bases at J; junction bases unmatched: 4. There are 15 residues in the CDR3. The CDR3 protein is CASSRATSGGYEQYF. As DNA, the CDR3 is TGCGCCAGCAGCCGGGCGACTAGCGGGGGCTACGAGCAGTACTTC.

The chain combines TRBV29-1 with TRBJ2-3; 10 positions agree with TRBD2. CDR1 and CDR2 (germline): SQVTM, ANQGSEA. CDR3 length: 13 residues. Trimming took 5 bases from V and 4 from J; bases not matched to a gene: 3. In DNA form, the CDR3 reads TGCAGCGTTAGCGGGGGGGCCGCAGATACGCAGTATTTT. As protein: CSVSGGAADTQYF.

The V gene is TRBV9, the J gene TRBJ1-1; possible D gene TRBD1, 6 bases. Between the trimmed V and J ends, which lost 4 bases and 1 base, there was a span of 8 bases. The V gene's germline CDR1 is SGDLS and CDR2 YYNGEE. The CDR3 consists of 13 residues. The CDR3 DNA reads as TGTGCCAGCAGCACGACAGGGAACACTGAAGCTTTCTTT. This gives the protein CASSTTGNTEAFF.

V gene TRBV4-3 combines with J gene TRBJ2-1; no clear D. The germline V gene has CDR1 LGHNA and CDR2 YSLEER. The V gene lost 1 base and the J gene lost 8 bases, with 15 bases spanning the gap. The CDR3 spans 15 residues. The CDR3 spells CASSQVLNVRHEQFF. DNA for the CDR3: TGCGCCAGCAGCCAAGTGCTTAACGTCCGTCATGAGCAGTTCTTC.

V usage is TRBV18 and J usage is TRBJ1-1; D unclear. The CDR3 loop spans 14 amino acids. With 6 bases removed from V and 3 bases from J, the gap between germline ends came to 14 bases. Germline V lookup: CDR1 KGHSH, CDR2 LQKENI. This chain's CDR3 is CASSPNLRDTEAFF. CDR3 coding DNA: TGTGCCAGCTCCCCCAATCTACGGGACACTGAAGCTTTCTTT.

This clone was recorded once. This sequence joins TRBV29-1 and TRBJ2-7; possible D gene TRBD1, 6 bases. The CDR3 extends over 11 amino acids. Trimming removed 7 bases at V and 5 bases at J, with 12 bases between. Germline V gene data show CDR1 as SQVTM and CDR2 as ANQGSEA. The CDR3 DNA sequence: TGCAGCGCCGGACAGCAGGACGAGCAGTACTTC. Its protein is CSAGQQDEQYF.

The chain joins TRBV12-5 to TRBJ2-7; 8 bases map to TRBD1. CDR3 length equals 14 residues. The ends lost 1 base at V and 8 bases at J; junction bases unmatched: 7. Germline lookup yields CDR1 LGHNT and CDR2 FRNRAP. CDR3 in DNA: TGTGCTAGTGGTTTGGGGCAGGGGGCACTCCAGCAGTACTTC. Translated, it gives CASGLGQGALQQYF. The full variable domain, its missing parts supplied by reference TRBV12-5 and TRBJ2-7, is DARVTQTPRHKVTEMGQEVTMRCQPILGHNTVFWYRQTMMQGLELLAYFRNRAPLDDSGMPKDRFSAEMPDATLATLKIQPSEPRDSAVYFCASGLGQGALQQYFGPGTRLTVT.

The V call is TRBV5-5, the J call TRBJ1-1; maybe TRBD1 (6 bases). V dropped 5 bases and J dropped 0 bases, with 17 bases sitting between them. Germline V CDR1 and CDR2: SGHKS, YYEKEE (reference sequence). This CDR3 contains 16 residues. CDR3: CASRSQGGGMNTEAFF. In DNA, the CDR3 is TGTGCCAGCAGATCCCAAGGGGGTGGGATGAACACTGAAGCTTTCTTT.

This clone was picked up a small number of times. This chain joins TRBV30 and TRBJ2-3, with no clear D. Germline values: CDR1 GTSNPN, CDR2 SVGIG (reference sequence). V was trimmed by 3 bases and J by 5 bases, leaving 12 bases between them. The length of the CDR3 is 13 residues. The CDR3 nucleotides read TGTGCCTGGAGCCGACGGGTAGAAGATACGCAGTATTTT. This gives the protein CAWSRRVEDTQYF.

This clone is a singleton in its sample. This sequence joins TRBV7-2 and TRBJ1-4; 9 bases match TRBD1. This CDR3 has 15 residues. CDR1 is SGHTA and CDR2 is FQGNSA in the germline V gene. V was pared by 3 bases and J by 6 bases, with 5 bases of the junction left unmatched. In nucleotides, the CDR3 is TGTGCCAGCAGCTTGGGACAGGGAATTTATGAAAAACTGTTTTTT. Its protein is CASSLGQGIYEKLFF.

The J gene is TRBJ2-2, the V gene TRBV11-2; D might be TRBD1 (5 bases). The CDR3 is 15 residues long. Germline V gene lookup returns CDR1 SGHAT and CDR2 FQNNGV. Trimming took off 5 bases at V and 7 bases at J, with 17 bases between the two ends. The CDR3 region is CASSPDSNENGELFF. In DNA, the CDR3 is TGTGCCAGCAGCCCCGACAGCAATGAGAACGGGGAGCTGTTTTTT.

V and J are TRBV6-5 and TRBJ2-7; TRBD2 matches at 10 bases. The CDR3 sequence is 15 residues long. Looked up from germline, CDR1 is MNHEY and CDR2 is SVGAGI. The ends lost 6 bases at V and 3 bases at J; junction bases unmatched: 8. This CDR3 is CASSGGLAAFYEQYF. The CDR3 nucleotides are TGTGCCAGCAGCGGAGGACTAGCGGCCTTCTACGAGCAGTACTTC.

This clone turned up a few times. The CDR3 DNA sequence: TGCGCCAGCAGCCAAGCTGCCGGCCGGGCAGGGGAGCAGTACTTC. It is translated as CASSQAAGRAGEQYF. The chain has TRBV4-3 and TRBJ2-7, with D possibly TRBD1 on 5 matching bases. Germline CDR1 reads LGHNA; CDR2 reads YSLEER. This CDR3 is 15 amino acids long. V dropped 1 base and J dropped 7 bases, with 17 bases sitting between them.

This clone was counted a few times. The chain carries TRBV28 and TRBJ1-1; D is ambiguous. The germline V gene encodes CDR1 MDHEN and CDR2 SYDVKM. The CDR3 has 10 amino acids. V gave up 8 bases and J gave up 5 bases, with 6 bases separating them. CDR3 loop: CASQTTEAFF. The CDR3 DNA follows: TGTGCCAGCCAGACGACTGAAGCTTTCTTT.

The V gene is TRBV29-1, the J gene TRBJ1-2; D uncertain. The V end was cut by 3 bases, the J end by 0 bases, with 8 bases between. Germline V lookup: CDR1 SQVTM, CDR2 ANQGSEA. The CDR3 runs 13 residues. DNA of the CDR3: TGCAGCGTTGAGCCCCAGCCTAACTATGGCTACACCTTC. It translates to CSVEPQPNYGYTF.

The V and J genes are TRBV4-3 and TRBJ2-2, with D unresolved. The V end was cut by 1 base, the J end by 1 base, with 4 bases between. Per germline, CDR1 LGHNA and CDR2 YSLEER. This CDR3 has 14 amino acids. CDR3 sequence reads: CASSQGQNTGELFF. The CDR3 DNA reads as TGCGCCAGCAGCCAAGGGCAGAACACCGGGGAGCTGTTTTTT.

This clone was recorded a few times. This rearrangement joins TRBV5-1 to TRBJ2-2; perhaps TRBD2 as D (7 bases). The CDR3 runs 16 residues. Between the trimmed V and J ends, which lost 1 base and 1 base, there was a span of 11 bases. CDR1 and CDR2 from the germline V gene are SGHRS and YFSETQ. The DNA for the CDR3 is TGCGCCAGCAGCTTGTTCGGGGGGCGGAACACCGGGGAGCTGTTTTTT. This codes for CASSLFGGRNTGELFF.

The V and J genes are TRBV19 and TRBJ2-5; 7 bases are a match to TRBD1. This CDR3 region has 15 residues. The germline V gene has CDR1 LNHDA and CDR2 SQIVND (reference sequence). V was clipped by 5 bases and J by 1 base; unmatched bases: 7. CDR3 in amino acids: CASSLMGQTQETQYF. CDR3 nucleotide sequence: TGTGCCAGTAGTTTAATGGGACAGACCCAAGAGACCCAGTACTTC.

This rearrangement joins TRBV30 to TRBJ2-1; perhaps TRBD2 as D (6 bases). Trimming cost V 3 bases and J 7 bases, with 16 bases left between them. The CDR3 has 14 residues. CDR1 and CDR2 from the germline V gene are GTSNPN and SVGIG (reference sequence). CDR3 sequence reads: CAWSRVLGGNEQFF. CDR3 bases: TGTGCCTGGAGCAGGGTATTAGGAGGGAATGAGCAGTTCTTC. The whole variable domain, filled in from reference TRBV30 and TRBJ2-1, reads SQTIHQWPATLVQPVGSPLSLECTVEGTSNPNLYWYRQAAGRGLQLLFYSVGIGQISSEVPQNLSASRPQDRQFILSSKKLLLSDSGFYLCAWSRVLGGNEQFFGPGTRLTVL.

The chain couples TRBV4-3 to TRBJ1-5, with D unresolved. Trimming removed 1 base from V and 3 bases from J, with 4 bases in between. The CDR3 runs 13 residues. CDR1 and CDR2 (germline): LGHNA, YSLEER. The CDR3: CASSQGNNQPQHF. The CDR3 DNA follows: TGCGCCAGCAGCCAAGGGAACAATCAGCCCCAGCATTTT.

The rearrangement joins TRBV27 to TRBJ2-2; 10 bases map to TRBD1. Looked up from germline, CDR1 is MNHEY and CDR2 is SMNVEV (reference sequence). The length of the CDR3 is 15 residues. Trimming took 5 bases from V and 7 from J; bases not matched to a gene: 7. The CDR3 nucleotides are TGTGCCAGCAGTCAGGACAGGGGGGGTGTCGGGGAGCTGTTTTTT. Protein: CASSQDRGGVGELFF.